These 22 T cell receptor beta chains came from one sample sequenced in a study of T cells in Graves' hyperthyroidism and ophthalmopathy. RNA transcripts gave rise to amplified TCR beta CDR3 regions. HTBI primers drove first-round RT-PCR of the TCR CDR3. One entry per CDR3 protein results from TCRdb running MiXCR on the multiplex PCR reads. The sample holds approximately 690,000 distinct CDR3 sequences; about 14% are singletons and the top ten take around 12%. The sequenced sample was blood. The receptors shown here come from a woman aged 50 to 60 with Graves' ophthalmopathy.

Concerning this clonotype: A single base separates this from a much larger clone, so it may be a read error. The rearrangement joins TRBV7-9 to TRBJ1-2, with D perhaps matching TRBD1 (6 bases). The V gene's germline CDR1 is SEHNR and CDR2 FQNEAQ (reference sequence). Trimming stripped 3 bases from V and 4 bases from J, with 9 bases between. This CDR3 has 13 amino acids. The CDR3 sequence: CASSFGTPYGYTF. DNA for the CDR3: TGTGCCAGCAGCTTCGGGACACCCTATGGCTACACCTTC.

This clonotype was picked up a small number of times. The rearrangement links TRBV28 to TRBJ1-1; 9 nucleotides agree with TRBD1. Germline V gene lookup returns CDR1 MDHEN and CDR2 SYDVKM. CDR3 size: 15 residues. V dropped 4 bases and J dropped 3; count of bases not matched to a gene: 6. The CDR3 DNA is TGTGCCAGCAGTTCACCGGGACAGGGTGACACTGAAGCTTTCTTT. It encodes CASSSPGQGDTEAFF.

This clonotype was counted at least ten times. CDR3 in amino acids: CSARTDYNEKLFF. The DNA for the CDR3 is TGCAGTGCTAGGACTGATTACAATGAAAAACTGTTTTTT. This chain uses TRBV20-1 with TRBJ1-4; D not resolved. V gave up 3 bases and J gave up 5 bases, with 10 bases separating them. CDR1 is DFQATT and CDR2 is SNEGSKA in the germline V gene (reference sequence). The CDR3 runs to 13 residues.

The table lists this clonotype with many counts. The V gene is TRBV28, the J gene TRBJ2-5, with D perhaps TRBD1 (5 bases). V lost 3 bases and J 4 bases, leaving 15 bases between the germline ends. CDR3 length equals 15 residues. Germline V lookup: CDR1 MDHEN, CDR2 SYDVKM. The CDR3 protein is CASSFFLGAVETQYF. The CDR3 DNA reads TGTGCCAGCAGTTTTTTTCTAGGGGCCGTAGAGACCCAGTACTTC.

This clonotype has only a few counts. CDR3 amino acids: CASSGLSKLSYEQYF. DNA of the CDR3: TGTGCCAGCAGCGGCTTGTCCAAACTTTCCTACGAGCAGTACTTC. This chain connects TRBV6-1 to TRBJ2-7; D unclear. The CDR3 loop spans 15 amino acids. V lost 6 bases and J 1 base, leaving 16 bases between the germline ends. Germline-derived CDR1 and CDR2 are MNHNS and SASEGT.

Concerning this clonotype itself: A much more abundant neighbour one base away suggests this may be a read error. This chain links TRBV7-2 with TRBJ2-5, with 8 nucleotides matching TRBD2. Germline V lookup: CDR1 SGHTA, CDR2 FQGNSA. The CDR3 length is 16 residues. V trimming: 5 bases; J trimming: 7 bases; junction bases outside the gene matches: 15. CDR3 DNA: TGTGCCAGCAGCCCCGAGGGCGCTAGCGGGCTTGCGACCCAGTACTTC. Its protein product is CASSPEGASGLATQYF. Using reference TRBV7-2 and TRBJ2-5 for the parts outside the CDR3, the full variable domain is GAGVSQSPSNKVTEKGKDVELRCDPISGHTALYWYRQSLGQGLEFLIYFQGNSAPDKSGLPSDRFSAERTGGSVSTLTIQRTQQEDSAVYLCASSPEGASGLATQYFGPGTRLLVL.

This clonotype was seen at least ten times. The chain couples TRBV27 to TRBJ2-3; tentative D call: TRBD1 (5 bases). Germline V gives CDR1 MNHEY, CDR2 SMNVEV (reference sequence). V lost 6 bases, J lost 4 bases, and 11 bases lay in between. This CDR3 is built from 13 residues. The chain's CDR3 is CASRTQGADTQYF. The CDR3 DNA reads as TGTGCCAGCAGGACGCAAGGGGCAGATACGCAGTATTTT.

In DNA form, the CDR3 reads TGCGCCAGCAGTGAACGTGGGAAAGAGACCCAGTACTTC. Amino acids: CASSERGKETQYF. The chain carries TRBV10-2 and TRBJ2-5, with D uncertain. Per germline, CDR1 WSHSY and CDR2 SAAADI. CDR3 length: 13 amino acids. V lost 3 bases and J 3 bases, leaving 8 bases between the germline ends.

The sample holds many counts of this clonotype. The chain combines TRBV12-3 or TRBV12-4 with TRBJ2-7; 7 nucleotides line up with TRBD1. The CDR3 runs to 17 residues. The trim removed 6 bases at V and 2 bases at J, leaving 16 bases unmatched. The CDR3 bases are TGTGCCAGCAGCCCGGGACAGATAGTAAACCGCCCCTACGAGCAGTACTTC. It is translated as CASSPGQIVNRPYEQYF.

This clonotype has more than one count but fewer than ten. The rearrangement joins TRBV24-1 to TRBJ1-1, with D unclear. The germline gives CDR1 KGHDR, CDR2 SFDVKD. V lost 5 bases to trimming and J lost 3 bases, with 6 bases between them. The length of the CDR3 is 12 residues. This chain's CDR3 is CATSGAHTEAFF. CDR3 DNA: TGTGCCACCAGTGGGGCGCACACTGAAGCTTTCTTT.

The rearrangement joins TRBV6-1 to TRBJ2-2, with a tentative D call TRBD1 (6 bases). The CDR3 length is 14 residues. CDR1 MNHNS and CDR2 SASEGT come from the germline V gene. Trimming cost V 6 bases and J 2 bases, with 10 bases left between them. CDR3 amino acids: CASSPRGNTGELFF. CDR3 bases: TGTGCCAGCAGCCCCAGGGGAAACACCGGGGAGCTGTTTTTT.

This clonotype came up many times. The rearrangement joins TRBV3-1 to TRBJ2-2, with no clear D. This CDR3 is 16 amino acids long. Per germline, CDR1 LGHDT and CDR2 YNNKEL (reference sequence). V lost 2 bases to trimming and J lost 0 bases, with 10 bases between them. The CDR3 DNA reads TGTGCCAGCAGCCAACGGGCGGACGCGAACACCGGGGAGCTGTTTTTT. It encodes CASSQRADANTGELFF.

This clonotype was recorded many times. The CDR3 sequence is CASSLDGGQGYTF. CDR3 nucleotides: TGTGCCAGCAGCTTAGACGGGGGGCAGGGCTACACCTTC. The chain employs TRBV7-8 and TRBJ1-2; possible D gene TRBD1, 6 bases. The CDR3 length is 13 residues. CDR1 and CDR2 (germline): SGHVS, FQNEAQ. V was trimmed by 1 base and J by 8 bases, leaving 11 bases between them.

This clonotype came up many times. This chain connects TRBV30 to TRBJ1-1; TRBD1 might be the D (5 bases). Germline CDR1 reads GTSNPN; CDR2 reads SVGIG (reference sequence). V lost 1 base to trimming and J lost 3 bases, with 9 bases between them. The CDR3 loop spans 13 amino acids. For the CDR3, the DNA is TGTGCCTGGAGTGGGGGCAGGGACACTGAAGCTTTCTTT. It is translated as CAWSGGRDTEAFF.

The V and J genes are TRBV7-6 and TRBJ2-2; D assignment may be TRBD1 or TRBD2 (5 bases each). Germline-derived CDR1 and CDR2 are SGHVS and FNYEAQ. V lost 5 bases to trimming and J lost 6 bases, with 16 bases between them. This CDR3 contains 15 residues. CDR3 coding DNA: TGTGCCAGCAGCCCGAACGAGGGGTCGTCCGGGGAGCTGTTTTTT. Its protein product is CASSPNEGSSGELFF.

This clonotype was seen a handful of times. The chain couples TRBV4-2 to TRBJ2-1; D gene unclear. The CDR3 contains 17 residues. Trimming stripped 0 bases from V and 9 bases from J, with 21 bases between. Germline V lookup: CDR1 LGHNA, CDR2 YNFKEQ. In DNA, the CDR3 is TGTGCCAGCAGCCAAGATCGTCTGGGCAGTCGCGGAGTTGAGCAGTTCTTC. It specifies CASSQDRLGSRGVEQFF.

Ten or more counts support this clonotype. V is TRBV28 and J is TRBJ1-2, with 9 bases aligning to TRBD1. Germline V gives CDR1 MDHEN, CDR2 SYDVKM. The V segment lost 7 bases and the J segment 1 base; nucleotides outside the gene matches: 7. This CDR3 has 15 residues. The CDR3 DNA follows: TGTGCCAGCACCAGTGGGACAGGGAATAACTATGGCTACACCTTC. Encoded protein: CASTSGTGNNYGYTF.

This clonotype was recorded many times. The rearrangement joins TRBV5-1 to TRBJ2-7; D not certain. CDR3 length equals 15 residues. The germline CDR1 and CDR2 sequences are SGHRS and YFSETQ. V was pared by 3 bases and J by 6 bases, with 19 bases between. Written as DNA, the CDR3 is TGCGCCAGCAGCTCAATAAATTCCCGGCTCTCCGAGCAGTACTTC. The encoded protein is CASSSINSRLSEQYF.

The V gene is TRBV5-1, the J gene TRBJ2-6; unclear D gene. CDR3 length: 14 residues. Trimming left V 5 bases short and J 0 bases short, with 6 bases between. In germline, CDR1 is SGHRS, CDR2 YFSETQ. In nucleotides, the CDR3 is TGCGCCAGCAGGAAAACCTCTGGGGCCAACGTCCTGACTTTC. Translation: CASRKTSGANVLTF.

This clonotype occurred once. J is TRBJ2-1 and V is TRBV6-1, with 11 nucleotides matching TRBD2. The V segment lost 0 bases and the J segment 8 bases; nucleotides outside the gene matches: 9. Germline assignment: CDR1 MNHNS and CDR2 SASEGT. The CDR3 has 17 amino acids. The CDR3 reads CASSEAVAGGIIYEQFF. The CDR3 coding sequence is TGTGCCAGCAGTGAAGCTGTAGCGGGAGGGATTATCTATGAGCAGTTCTTC.

This clonotype was seen ten or more times. This rearrangement joins TRBV7-9 to TRBJ1-1; no definite D call. The CDR3 covers 17 residues. Trimming removed 5 bases at V and 6 bases at J, with 25 bases between. Germline CDR1 is SEHNR and CDR2 is FQNEAQ (reference sequence). The CDR3 nucleotides are TGTGCCAGCAGCGGAACAAGCCTCGGCCGCGGAGCCGCTGAAGCTTTCTTT. Translating gives CASSGTSLGRGAAEAFF.

This clonotype has ten or more counts. V is TRBV30 and J is TRBJ2-7, with TRBD1 matching 9 bases. V shed 2 bases, J shed 2 bases, and the junction held 7 bases outside the gene matches. The CDR3 has 15 residues. CDR1 is GTSNPN, CDR2 SVGIG, per germline (reference sequence). CDR3 in DNA: TGTGCCTGGAGTAAAGGACAGGGGTCCACCTACGAGCAGTACTTC. It translates to CAWSKGQGSTYEQYF.